This TCR beta chain comes out of a study of cytomegalovirus exposure and HLA in healthy donors. This CDR3 is built from 10 residues. In germline, CDR1 is MDHEN, CDR2 SYDVKM. Note on this clone: At one of its ends the junction is not consistent with the germline gene, which may arise from a read error.

Both 60 Vbeta primers and 13 Jbeta primers went into the PCR. The assay was immunoSEQ multiplex PCR, and TCRdb's table has in-frame clones only and misses some. Of 200,000 or so clones listed, around 82% are singletons. The receptor comes from a boy between 10 and 17 years old in good health and CMV-seronegative. The chain carries TRBV28 and TRBJ2-7, with D perhaps matching TRBD2 (6 bases). The sample taken for sequencing was PBMCs. The CDR3 loop reads CASSPPGRRF. CDR3 DNA sequence: TGTGCCAGCAGCCCCCCCGGGAGACGCTTC.